Listed below are T cell receptor beta chains from one sample, sequenced in a study of circulating tumor DNA in untreated peripheral T-cell lymphoma. Measured with immunoSEQ multiplex PCR; TCRdb has only the in-frame clones, and not every one. The sample lists approximately 550 clones, 84% occurring once. Input material: cell-free DNA from blood serum. The receptors stem from a human donor with peripheral T-cell lymphoma. CDR3s include the opening cysteine and the closing phenylalanine or tryptophan. Each record gives: clone size, D gene, J gene, V gene, CDR3 protein, CDR3 DNA. The D gene is left open where the match is weak. Rows give clone size only sometimes, using once, few, many, or a class for an expanded clone.

>-|TRBD2|TRBJ2-1|TRBV19
CASSIRTSMNEQFF
TGTGCCAGTAGTATTCGGACTAGCATGAATGAGCAGTTCTTC
>-|-|TRBJ2-3|TRBV27
CASRTWGASTDTQYF
TGTGCCAGCAGGACATGGGGTGCTAGCACAGATACGCAGTATTTT
>once|-|TRBJ2-7|TRBV9
CASSVARGSPPYEQYF
TGTGCCAGCAGCGTAGCTCGGGGTTCACCTCCCTACGAGCAGTACTTC
>-|-|TRBJ2-2|TRBV4-3
CASSQGVAIRTGELFF
TGCGCCAGCAGCCAAGGCGTCGCCATACGGACCGGGGAGCTGTTTTTT
>-|-|TRBJ1-6|TRBV14
CASSNSYNSPLHF
TGTGCCAGCAGCAACTCGTATAATTCACCCCTCCACTTT
>-|-|TRBJ1-1|TRBV7-8
CASSNLNRNTEAFF
TGTGCCAGCAGCAATCTAAACAGGAACACTGAAGCTTTCTTT
>few|TRBD1|TRBJ1-1|TRBV9
CASSVDRGRSTEAFF
TGTGCCAGCAGCGTAGATAGGGGGCGAAGCACTGAAGCTTTCTTT
>-|-|TRBJ1-2|TRBV27
CASSLHPNYGYTF
TGTGCCAGCAGTCTTCACCCTAACTATGGCTACACCTTC
>-|-|TRBJ2-3|TRBV10-3
CAISRTDTQYF
TGTGCCATCAGTCGCACAGATACGCAGTATTTT
>-|-|TRBJ1-1|TRBV5-8
CASSPQIVMNTEAFF
TGTGCCAGCAGTCCCCAAATTGTCATGAACACTGAAGCTTTCTTT
>-|-|TRBJ1-6|TRBV5-1
CASSLGRVYNSPLHF
TGCGCCAGCAGCCTGGGACGGGTCTATAATTCACCCCTCCACTTT
>-|-|TRBJ2-7|TRBV9
CASSGGTLRGEQYF
TGTGCCAGCAGCGGGGGGACCCTTCGGGGCGAGCAGTACTTC
>-|TRBD2|TRBJ2-1|TRBV18
CASSPPGLAGGGDEQFF
TGTGCCAGCTCACCACCGGGACTAGCGGGGGGAGGCGATGAGCAGTTCTTC
>-|TRBD1|TRBJ1-1|TRBV5-1
CASSPRQGSEAFF
TGCGCCAGCAGCCCGAGACAGGGGTCTGAAGCTTTCTTT
>-|-|TRBJ1-5|TRBV28
CASRGTPSNQPQHF
TGTGCCAGCAGGGGGACTCCCAGCAATCAGCCCCAGCATTTT
>few|-|TRBJ1-5|TRBV7-2
CASSPFGGNQPQHF
TGTGCCAGCAGCCCTTTTGGGGGTAATCAGCCCCAGCATTTT